One and the same sample provided the 21 T cell receptor beta chains below, sequenced in a study of T-cell reconstitution after alpha-beta-depleted transplantation in children. Preparation of the TCRbeta library involved a method that used unique molecular identifiers. Each CDR3 protein gets one entry after TCRdb re-called the PCR reads with MiXCR. The sample records more than 400,000 distinct CDR3 sequences, approximately 41% being singletons. Material: PBMCs, obtained before TCRalphabeta/CD19-depleted stem cell transplant. The receptors were gathered from a girl aged 2 to 10 with aplastic anemia, due to receive a stem cell transplant.

This clonotype was seen ten or more times. The V call is TRBV12-3 or TRBV12-4, the J call TRBJ2-2, with a possible D match to TRBD1 (6 bases). V dropped 8 bases and J dropped 6 bases, with 7 bases sitting between them. The CDR3 has 11 amino acids. CDR3 bases: TGTGCCAGCGAGGGGGCCGGGGAGCTGTTTTTT. Residues: CASEGAGELFF.

The chain recombines TRBV28 with TRBJ1-6; D not resolved. Germline loops: CDR1 MDHEN, CDR2 SYDVKM. V lost 2 bases, J lost 15 bases, and 14 bases lay in between. CDR3 length: 13 residues. CDR3 residues: CASSLRRHRNLHF. CDR3 nucleotide sequence: TGTGCCAGCAGTTTACGGAGACACCGGAACCTCCACTTT. Full variable domain (remainder filled in from reference TRBV28 and TRBJ1-6): DVKVTQSSRYLVKRTGEKVFLECVQDMDHENMFWYRQDPGLGLRLIYFSYDVKMKEKGDIPEGYSVSREKKERFSLILESASTNQTSMYLCASSLRRHRNLHFGNGTRLTVT.

The rearrangement joins TRBV18 to TRBJ1-2; 7 nucleotides match TRBD1. Per germline, CDR1 KGHSH and CDR2 LQKENI. The J segment lost 7 bases and the V segment lost 0 bases, leaving 11 bases of the junction unmatched. The CDR3 has 16 residues. The CDR3 loop is CASSPPVGQNDGGYTF. The CDR3 DNA sequence: TGTGCCAGCTCACCACCGGTGGGACAGAACGACGGTGGCTACACCTTC.

A few counts support this clonotype. V usage is TRBV5-1 and J usage is TRBJ2-3, with a weak D call TRBD2 (6 bases). Trimming pared 1 base from V and 3 bases from J, leaving 9 bases between. Per germline, CDR1 SGHRS and CDR2 YFSETQ. The CDR3 totals 14 residues. As DNA, the CDR3 is TGCGCCAGCAGCTTGCCCGGGACTACAGATACGCAGTATTTT. Protein sequence: CASSLPGTTDTQYF.

The CDR3 here is CASSPRGDRISYEQYF. The CDR3 DNA reads as TGTGCCAGCAGTCCTCGGGGGGACAGGATCTCCTACGAGCAGTACTTC. The chain couples TRBV12-3 or TRBV12-4 to TRBJ2-7, with D perhaps TRBD1 (8 bases). This CDR3 contains 16 residues. Trimming pared 5 bases from V and 0 bases from J, leaving 17 bases between.

V gene TRBV7-9 combines with J gene TRBJ2-7; D is uncertain. The CDR3 length is 15 residues. V shed 1 base and J shed 3 bases, with 13 bases lying between them. Germline V gives CDR1 SEHNR, CDR2 FQNEAQ (reference sequence). Here the CDR3 DNA reads TGTGCCAGCAGCTTAGAGCCCATGGACCTCTACGAGCAGTACTTC. Translated: CASSLEPMDLYEQYF.

As concerns this clonotype: A much larger clone differs by one base, so this may be a read error. The rearrangement uses TRBV7-2 and TRBJ2-3; the D is unclear. The CDR3 runs 12 residues. Trimming cost V 4 bases and J 6 bases, with 8 bases left between them. The V gene's germline CDR1 is SGHTA and CDR2 FQGNSA. The CDR3 coding sequence is TGTGCCAGCAGCTCGCAACTCGATACGCAGTATTTT. Translating gives CASSSQLDTQYF.

The V call is TRBV27, the J call TRBJ2-5; TRBD1 matches at 12 bases. Per germline, CDR1 MNHEY and CDR2 SMNVEV (reference sequence). J gave up 4 bases and V 5 bases, and 5 bases lay outside the gene matches. The CDR3 is 15 amino acids. The chain's CDR3 is CASSAGTGGLETQYF. CDR3 sequence (DNA): TGTGCCAGCAGTGCCGGGACAGGGGGCTTAGAGACCCAGTACTTC.

V and J are TRBV5-5 and TRBJ1-5; 8 nucleotides agree with TRBD1. The CDR3 is made up of 15 amino acids. V lost 4 bases and J lost 2; bases outside the gene matches: 5. The germline V gene encodes CDR1 SGHKS and CDR2 YYEKEE (reference sequence). The CDR3 DNA is TGTGCCAGCAGCCCCGACAGGGGAGGCAATCAGCCCCAGCATTTT. Its protein product is CASSPDRGGNQPQHF.

This clonotype has more than one count but fewer than ten. The genes are TRBV19 and TRBJ1-1, with D possibly TRBD1 on 5 matching bases. This CDR3 has 17 residues. Trimming stripped 0 bases from V and 5 bases from J, with 19 bases between. Germline V gene sequence: CDR1 LNHDA, CDR2 SQIVND (reference sequence). The DNA of the CDR3 is TGTGCCAGTAGTATAGATGGTTTCCGGGGGATAGGAACTGAAGCTTTCTTT. Translating gives CASSIDGFRGIGTEAFF. The full variable domain, completed using reference TRBV19 and TRBJ1-1, is DGGITQSPKYLFRKEGQNVTLSCEQNLNHDAMYWYRQDPGQGLRLIYYSQIVNDFQKGDIAEGYSVSREKKESFPLTVTSAQKNPTAFYLCASSIDGFRGIGTEAFFGQGTRLTVV.

This chain joins TRBV7-6 and TRBJ2-3, with a tentative D call TRBD2 (5 bases). CDR3 length: 12 residues. Germline V gene data show CDR1 as SGHVS and CDR2 as FNYEAQ. V was shortened by 3 bases and J by 5 bases, with 6 bases between the two germline ends. CDR3 bases: TGTGCCAGCAGCTTCGGGAAAGATACGCAGTATTTT. Translating it yields CASSFGKDTQYF. The complete variable domain, with remaining parts taken from reference TRBV7-6 and TRBJ2-3, reads GAGVSQSPRYKVTKRGQDVALRCDPISGHVSLYWYRQALGQGPEFLTYFNYEAQQDKSGLPNDRFSAERPEGSISTLTIQRTEQRDSAMYRCASSFGKDTQYFGPGTRLTVL.

This clonotype was observed many times. V gene TRBV5-1 combines with J gene TRBJ2-3; D remains ambiguous. Germline CDR1 is SGHRS and CDR2 is YFSETQ. The CDR3 runs to 16 residues. Trimming removed 0 bases at V and 4 bases at J, with 15 bases between. CDR3 loop: CASSLAGGGSPDTQYF. CDR3 nucleotide sequence: TGCGCCAGCAGCTTGGCCGGTGGTGGAAGTCCAGATACGCAGTATTTT.

The chain couples TRBV7-3 to TRBJ2-5; 10 bases map to TRBD2. With 2 bases clipped from V and 2 bases from J, the junction kept 5 bases outside the gene matches. The CDR3 is 16 residues long. Germline assignment: CDR1 SGHTA and CDR2 FQGTGA. CDR3 in amino acids: CASSLLPAGGQETQYF. The CDR3 nucleotides are TGTGCCAGCAGCTTACTTCCAGCGGGGGGGCAAGAGACCCAGTACTTC.

The CDR3, as DNA: TGTGCCAGCAGTTACGCCCAGGGTACGCCCGGGGAGCTGTTTTTT. Translated, it gives CASSYAQGTPGELFF. The V gene is TRBV6-5, the J gene TRBJ2-2, with a weak D call TRBD1 (5 bases). CDR1 and CDR2 from the germline V gene are MNHEY and SVGAGI. V shed 2 bases and J shed 6 bases, with 13 bases lying between them. The CDR3 runs 15 residues.

J is TRBJ2-2 and V is TRBV12-3 or TRBV12-4, with D possibly called TRBD1 or TRBD2 (5 bases each). Trimming took 1 base from V and 2 from J, leaving 8 bases between them. The CDR3 runs 15 residues. The DNA of the CDR3 is TGTGCCAGCAGTTTAGGGGGACCAAACACCGGGGAGCTGTTTTTT. It codes for CASSLGGPNTGELFF.

V usage is TRBV7-2 and J usage is TRBJ2-5, with a possible D match to TRBD1 (6 bases). V lost 3 bases and J 4 bases, leaving 15 bases between the germline ends. The V gene's germline CDR1 is SGHTA and CDR2 FQGNSA. This CDR3 is 15 amino acids long. The DNA of the CDR3 is TGTGCCAGCAGCTTGGGCAGGGGTTACGGAGAGACCCAGTACTTC. Protein product: CASSLGRGYGETQYF.

The gene calls are TRBV20-1 and TRBJ2-7, with 9 bases aligning to TRBD2. CDR3 length equals 16 residues. Trimming removed 2 bases from V and 2 bases from J; junction bases left unmatched: 10. Per germline, CDR1 DFQATT and CDR2 SNEGSKA (reference sequence). This chain's CDR3 is CSARKTGTSITYEQYF. The CDR3 region has the DNA TGCAGTGCTAGAAAAACCGGGACTAGCATAACCTACGAGCAGTACTTC.

This clonotype was seen more than once but under ten times. This sequence joins TRBV5-1 and TRBJ2-3; 7 bases are a match to TRBD2. Unmatched junction bases numbered 17, after V lost 6 bases and J lost 4 bases. Germline CDR1 is SGHRS and CDR2 is YFSETQ. This CDR3 contains 17 residues. CDR3 sequence: CASIKQPRDYRPDTQYF. DNA of the CDR3: TGCGCCAGCATCAAACAACCTCGGGACTACCGTCCAGATACGCAGTATTTT.

This chain uses TRBV29-1 with TRBJ2-2, with D hard to call. This CDR3 contains 14 residues. Between the trimmed V and J ends, which lost 4 bases and 0 bases, there was a span of 9 bases. In germline, CDR1 is SQVTM, CDR2 ANQGSEA. Here the CDR3 reads CSVAQLTNTGELFF. The CDR3 DNA sequence: TGCAGCGTTGCCCAGTTAACGAACACCGGGGAGCTGTTTTTT.

The chain combines TRBV20-1 with TRBJ2-2; 8 bases line up with TRBD2. The length of the CDR3 is 18 residues. Germline-derived CDR1 and CDR2 are DFQATT and SNEGSKA (reference sequence). The V gene end was trimmed by 3 bases and the J gene end by 5 bases; junction bases not matched to a gene: 17. The CDR3 protein is CSASVGFVGLVSTGELFF. For the CDR3, the DNA is TGCAGTGCTAGTGTGGGTTTCGTGGGACTAGTTAGTACCGGGGAGCTGTTTTTT.

V and J are TRBV10-3 and TRBJ2-2, with D possibly TRBD1 on 5 matching bases. Trimming pared 3 bases from V and 6 bases from J, leaving 8 bases between. CDR3 length equals 13 residues. Germline CDR1 is ENHRY and CDR2 is SYGVKD. The DNA of the CDR3 is TGTGCCATCAGTGACAAGGGGCCCGGGGAGCTGTTTTTT. Its protein is CAISDKGPGELFF.